A single sample gave rise to the 15 T cell receptor beta chains below, sequenced in a study of monozygotic twins with inflammatory bowel disease. TCRdb reprocessed the 5' RACE reads, keeping one entry per CDR3 protein, no DNA. Its table records over 150,000 distinct CDR3 sequences. The sample was blood. The source is a human donor with ulcerative colitis or Crohn's disease, or a healthy co-twin of an affected twin (not recorded which).

The genes are TRBV7-9 and TRBJ1-5. CDR1 is SEHNR, CDR2 FQNEAQ, per germline (reference sequence). This CDR3 is 14 amino acids long. CDR3 sequence: CASSLVGPGSPQHF.

V usage is TRBV6-1 and J usage is TRBJ2-7; checking the TCRdb D call of TRBD1 is not possible without DNA. This CDR3 comprises 14 residues. Looked up from germline, CDR1 is MNHNS and CDR2 is SASEGT. CDR3 amino acids: CASSQDRENHEQYF.

The V gene is TRBV5-4, the J gene TRBJ2-7; TCRdb outputs TRBD1, but without DNA this stays unchecked. The CDR3 sequence is 14 residues long. Germline-derived CDR1 and CDR2 are SGHNT and YYREEE (reference sequence). This CDR3 is CASSSSTGLDEQYF.

The chain combines TRBV20-1 with TRBJ2-3; the TRBD2 assignment by TCRdb is unverifiable without DNA. The length of the CDR3 is 13 residues. CDR1 and CDR2 from the germline V gene are DFQATT and SNEGSKA (reference sequence). The chain's CDR3 is CSARKDYLDMQYF.

The chain couples TRBV25-1 to TRBJ2-1; TCRdb proposes TRBD2, but this gene call is untestable without DNA. This CDR3 has 17 residues. The germline gives CDR1 MGHDK, CDR2 SYGVNS. This CDR3 is CASSEGVRASGDNEQFF.

The V gene is TRBV15, the J gene TRBJ1-1. The CDR3 runs to 16 residues. Germline CDR1 reads LNHNV; CDR2 reads YYDKDF (reference sequence). The CDR3 sequence: CATSSGEAGGNTEAFF.

The rearrangement joins TRBV20-1 to TRBJ2-3; TCRdb reports TRBD1, a call that lacks DNA to check it against. Germline CDR1 reads DFQATT; CDR2 reads SNEGSKA (reference sequence). This CDR3 is 17 amino acids long. The CDR3 loop reads CSARDIPGQSRADTQYF.

The rearrangement uses TRBV7-9 and TRBJ1-4; no DNA is available, so the TRBD1 call from TCRdb remains unchecked. The CDR3 spans 15 residues. Germline CDR1 is SEHNR and CDR2 is FQNEAQ (reference sequence). This CDR3 reads CASSPLGGPNEKLFF.

The chain carries TRBV18 and TRBJ1-2; TCRdb lists TRBD1, though no DNA is available to test this call. Germline CDR1 KGHSH, CDR2 LQKENI. There are 15 residues in the CDR3. CDR3 amino acids: CASSPGTGGDYGYTF.

The rearrangement links TRBV9 to TRBJ1-6; TCRdb returns TRBD1, unconfirmable since there is no DNA. There are 14 residues in the CDR3. Germline lookup yields CDR1 SGDLS and CDR2 YYNGEE. The CDR3 spells CASSPDGQFAGLHF. Combining the CDR3 with reference TRBV9 and TRBJ1-6 gives the whole variable domain DSGVTQTPKHLITATGQRVTLRCSPRSGDLSVYWYQQSLDQGLQFLIQYYNGEERAKGNILERFSAQQFPDLHSELNLSSLELGDSALYFCASSPDGQFAGLHFGNGTRLTVT.

The CDR3 reads CSKTGDGPYEQYF. The rearrangement joins TRBV20-1 to TRBJ2-7; TCRdb returns TRBD1, unconfirmable since there is no DNA. The germline V gene encodes CDR1 DFQATT and CDR2 SNEGSKA (reference sequence). There are 13 residues in the CDR3.

This rearrangement joins TRBV7-2 to TRBJ2-5; the TCRdb D gene call, TRBD2, has no DNA to confirm it. The CDR3 is 15 amino acids. Germline CDR1 reads SGHTA; CDR2 reads FQGNSA. The chain's CDR3 is CASSLVLAEGETQYF.

The chain couples TRBV11-2 to TRBJ2-7; as DNA is missing, the TRBD1 call by TCRdb cannot be tested. Germline CDR1 SGHAT, CDR2 FQNNGV. The CDR3 covers 18 residues. CDR3 sequence: CASSPGVRDRVINDEQYF.

CDR3 loop: CASSLGAGGYGYTF. This rearrangement joins TRBV5-1 to TRBJ1-2; checking the TCRdb D call of TRBD1 is not possible without DNA. The CDR3 contains 14 residues. Germline CDR1 reads SGHRS; CDR2 reads YFSETQ.

The V gene is TRBV20-1, the J gene TRBJ2-1. The CDR3 length is 14 residues. Germline lookup yields CDR1 DFQATT and CDR2 SNEGSKA (reference sequence). This CDR3 reads CSARSLAQNNEQFF.